Here is one T cell receptor beta chain with its context. This entry comes from a study of blood T cell repertoires in COVID-19. The overall study: There were acute and convalescent COVID-19 samples, and they came from the United States, Italy and Spain.

Measured with immunoSEQ multiplex PCR; TCRdb has only the in-frame clones, and not every one. The sample lists about 110,000 clones, roughly 81% occurring once. Sequencing input: peripheral blood. This sequence originates from a woman in her seventies with acute or convalescent COVID-19.

The CDR3 DNA reads TGCAGCGTCGCAGAAACAGGGTTTAGCAATCAGCCCCAGCATTTT. The encoded protein is CSVAETGFSNQPQHF. The chain is built from TRBV29-1 and TRBJ1-5, with a tentative D call TRBD1 (6 bases). CDR3 length: 15 amino acids. Germline lookup yields CDR1 SQVTM and CDR2 ANQGSEA. Trimming removed 6 bases from V and 0 bases from J, with 15 bases in between.